This T cell receptor (beta chain) was found in a study of blood T cell repertoires in COVID-19. Study details: Donors in the United States, Italy and Spain gave samples during acute or convalescent COVID-19. The analysed material was cDNA or gDNA that came from T cells, B-cell-depleted T cells, or PBMCs.

V was pared by 0 bases and J by 5 bases, with 7 bases of the junction left unmatched. The CDR3 loop spans 16 amino acids. Germline assignment: CDR1 LGHNA and CDR2 YNFKEQ. Under the authors' procedure: Reference gene primer amplification gave nucleated cell count estimates. Clones were sequenced by immunoSEQ multiplex PCR, and TCRdb holds only the in-frame ones, with some missing. That table is the source of V, J and clone size, and D and trimming were worked out from the DNA. The sample yields some 300,000 clones, around 90% seen once. Sequenced: peripheral blood. This receptor was identified in a man between 70 and 80 years old with acute or convalescent COVID-19. The V call is TRBV4-2, the J call TRBJ2-3; TRBD2 agrees at 8 bases. CDR3: CASSQDKAGGGDTQYF. CDR3 sequence (DNA): TGTGCCAGCAGCCAAGATAAGGCGGGGGGAGGAGATACGCAGTATTTT.